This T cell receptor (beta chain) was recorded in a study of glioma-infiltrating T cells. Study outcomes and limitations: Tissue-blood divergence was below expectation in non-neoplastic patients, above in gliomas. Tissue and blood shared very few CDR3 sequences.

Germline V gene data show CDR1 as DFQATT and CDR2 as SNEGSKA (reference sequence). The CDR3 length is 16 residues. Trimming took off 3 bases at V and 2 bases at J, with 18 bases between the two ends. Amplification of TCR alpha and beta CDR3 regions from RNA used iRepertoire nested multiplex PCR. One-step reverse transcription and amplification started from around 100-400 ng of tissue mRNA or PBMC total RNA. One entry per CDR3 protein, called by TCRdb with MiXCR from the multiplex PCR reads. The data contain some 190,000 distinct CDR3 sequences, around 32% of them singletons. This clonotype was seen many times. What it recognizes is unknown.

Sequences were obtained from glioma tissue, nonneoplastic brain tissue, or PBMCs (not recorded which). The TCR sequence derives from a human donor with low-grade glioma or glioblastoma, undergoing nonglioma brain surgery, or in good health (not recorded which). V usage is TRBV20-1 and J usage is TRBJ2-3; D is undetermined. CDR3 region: CSASRPAPGLTDTQYF. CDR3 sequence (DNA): TGCAGTGCTAGTCGCCCGGCCCCGGGTCTCACAGATACGCAGTATTTT.